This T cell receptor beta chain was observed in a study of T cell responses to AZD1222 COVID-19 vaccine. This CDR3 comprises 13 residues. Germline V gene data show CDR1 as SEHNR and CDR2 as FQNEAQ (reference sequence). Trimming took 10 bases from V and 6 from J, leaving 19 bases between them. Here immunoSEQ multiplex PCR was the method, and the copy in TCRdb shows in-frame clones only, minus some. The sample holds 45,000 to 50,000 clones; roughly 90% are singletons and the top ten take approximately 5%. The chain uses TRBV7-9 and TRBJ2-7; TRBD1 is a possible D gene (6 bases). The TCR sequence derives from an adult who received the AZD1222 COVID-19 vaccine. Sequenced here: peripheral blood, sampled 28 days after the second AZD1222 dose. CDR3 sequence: CATRGREGGEQYF. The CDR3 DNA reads TGTGCCACCAGGGGAAGAGAGGGTGGCGAGCAGTACTTC.